A single sample is the source of the 26 T cell receptor beta chains below, sequenced in a study of CXCR3-negative and CXCR3-positive naive CD8 T cells. UMI-labeled TRB cDNA libraries were prepared by 5' RACE. TCRdb reprocessed the 5' RACE reads, keeping one entry per CDR3 protein, no DNA. The sample table includes around 130,000 distinct CDR3 sequences. General study points: For CXCR3-positive naive cells, TRB CDR3s were more hydrophobic than those of CXCR3-negative naive cells.

Their antigen targets remain unknown. The sequencing sample was made of naive CXCR3+ CD8+ T cells from blood. Specified subset: CD45RO-CCR7+CD27+CD95- naive CD8+ T cells expressing CXCR3 (TNR3+). The origin of the receptors is a human donor in good health. Some clones in this sample may be carry-over from other donors' samples.

The chain links TRBV12-3 or TRBV12-4 to TRBJ2-5; TCRdb's D call, TRBD1, is unchecked because there is no DNA. The CDR3 spans 15 residues. The CDR3 sequence: CASSQDRDPQETQYF.

The chain carries TRBV29-1 and TRBJ2-1; TCRdb picks TRBD2, but there is no DNA to check that call. This CDR3 is 13 amino acids long. The germline V gene has CDR1 SQVTM and CDR2 ANQGSEA. The CDR3 loop reads CSVEPAGLNEQFF.

V gene TRBV2 combines with J gene TRBJ2-2; TCRdb's assignment of TRBD2 cannot be checked, as there is no DNA. The CDR3 has 15 amino acids. In germline, CDR1 is SNHLY, CDR2 FYNNEI. Here the CDR3 reads CASSSLLAGTGELFF.

The chain links TRBV20-1 to TRBJ2-2. CDR1 is DFQATT and CDR2 is SNEGSKA in the germline V gene (reference sequence). The CDR3 runs to 14 residues. The CDR3 reads CSPFDAGNTGELFF.

The chain joins TRBV7-8 to TRBJ2-1; TCRdb's D gene call, TRBD1, goes unchecked for lack of DNA. CDR3 length equals 13 residues. The germline gives CDR1 SGHVS, CDR2 FQNEAQ. The CDR3 spells CASSWGGIWEQFF.

V gene TRBV7-9 combines with J gene TRBJ2-6. This CDR3 is built from 15 residues. CDR1 is SEHNR and CDR2 is FQNEAQ in the germline V gene (reference sequence). This CDR3 reads CASSNKEYGANVLTF.

The chain links TRBV11-2 to TRBJ2-3; TCRdb returns TRBD1, unconfirmable since there is no DNA. The CDR3 runs to 16 residues. Germline V gives CDR1 SGHAT, CDR2 FQNNGV. The CDR3 is CASSLEPGDKVDTQYF.

The rearrangement joins TRBV28 to TRBJ1-2. The CDR3 consists of 14 residues. CDR1 MDHEN and CDR2 SYDVKM come from the germline V gene. The CDR3 sequence: CASNTFDINYGYTF.

The J gene is TRBJ1-6, the V gene TRBV10-3. Germline assignment: CDR1 ENHRY and CDR2 SYGVKD. The CDR3 loop spans 13 amino acids. The CDR3 loop is CAISEESAAPLHF.

CDR3: CASSLVPAGGPGDEQFF. V gene TRBV7-2 combines with J gene TRBJ2-1; lacking DNA, the TRBD2 call made by TCRdb goes unchecked. Germline CDR1 and CDR2: SGHTA and FQGNSA. CDR3 length: 17 residues.

This chain uses TRBV10-2 with TRBJ2-7; TCRdb's assignment of TRBD2 cannot be checked, as there is no DNA. The germline gives CDR1 WSHSY, CDR2 SAAADI. This CDR3 has 14 residues. The CDR3 here is CASREPGLENEQYF.

The gene calls are TRBV7-9 and TRBJ2-7; TCRdb's assignment of TRBD1 cannot be checked, as there is no DNA. Germline loops: CDR1 SEHNR, CDR2 FQNEAQ (reference sequence). The CDR3 has 15 residues. The chain's CDR3 is CASSLEVGQGSEQYF.

The V gene is TRBV9, the J gene TRBJ2-1; no DNA is available, so the TRBD1 call from TCRdb remains unchecked. The CDR3 runs 14 residues. CDR1 and CDR2 from the germline V gene are SGDLS and YYNGEE. CDR3 residues: CASTGTGGNNEQFF.

The J gene is TRBJ2-1, the V gene TRBV5-1; TCRdb proposes TRBD2, but this gene call is untestable without DNA. This CDR3 region has 16 residues. CDR1 and CDR2 from the germline V gene are SGHRS and YFSETQ. CDR3 sequence: CASSLYAGAMGNEQFF.

V and J are TRBV6-6 and TRBJ2-7; the D call of TRBD2 rests on TCRdb alone, since no DNA is present to check it. The CDR3 totals 17 residues. Germline V gene sequence: CDR1 MNHNY, CDR2 SVGAGI (reference sequence). The chain's CDR3 is CASSFSSGAYFSYEQYF.

The chain links TRBV29-1 to TRBJ2-2; the TRBD1 assignment by TCRdb is unverifiable without DNA. Germline CDR1 reads SQVTM; CDR2 reads ANQGSEA. This CDR3 has 13 amino acids. The CDR3 is CSVLDRDTGELFF.

The gene calls are TRBV12-3 or TRBV12-4 and TRBJ2-3; TCRdb gives TRBD1 as the D gene, but with no DNA this cannot be confirmed. CDR3 length: 13 residues. The CDR3 here is CASSPGDGDTQYF.

The chain employs TRBV7-2 and TRBJ2-7; TCRdb returns TRBD1, unconfirmable since there is no DNA. The CDR3 loop spans 12 amino acids. Looked up from germline, CDR1 is SGHTA and CDR2 is FQGNSA. CDR3: CASSYEGLEQYF. Complete variable domain (other parts from reference TRBV7-2 and TRBJ2-7): GAGVSQSPSNKVTEKGKDVELRCDPISGHTALYWYRQSLGQGLEFLIYFQGNSAPDKSGLPSDRFSAERTGGSVSTLTIQRTQQEDSAVYLCASSYEGLEQYFGPGTRLTVT.

This chain links TRBV12-3 or TRBV12-4 with TRBJ2-3. The CDR3 has 12 amino acids. The CDR3 loop is CASSRIGDTQYF.

The chain combines TRBV14 with TRBJ1-1. The CDR3 is 15 amino acids. Germline V lookup: CDR1 SGHDN, CDR2 FVKESK. This CDR3 reads CASSQEGLSYTEAFF.

The chain couples TRBV6-5 to TRBJ2-3. The CDR3 is 15 amino acids. Germline V gives CDR1 MNHEY, CDR2 SVGAGI. The CDR3 sequence is CASSPKVLGTDTQYF.

This CDR3 is CSGAGGDYNEQFF. V gene TRBV29-1 combines with J gene TRBJ2-1; TCRdb names TRBD1, which stays unverified in the absence of DNA. The CDR3 spans 13 residues. Germline V gives CDR1 SQVTM, CDR2 ANQGSEA.

This chain connects TRBV27 to TRBJ2-7; the D call from TCRdb, TRBD2, cannot be confirmed without DNA. The CDR3 loop spans 13 amino acids. Germline lookup yields CDR1 MNHEY and CDR2 SMNVEV (reference sequence). CDR3 amino acids: CASSPRRVYEQYF.

This chain joins TRBV29-1 and TRBJ2-1; as DNA is missing, the TRBD1 call by TCRdb cannot be tested. The CDR3 length is 14 residues. Germline assignment: CDR1 SQVTM and CDR2 ANQGSEA. CDR3 amino acids: CSVVLGTGVGEQFF.

The chain recombines TRBV28 with TRBJ1-1. This CDR3 has 12 residues. Germline loops: CDR1 MDHEN, CDR2 SYDVKM. CDR3 in amino acids: CASSLQNTEAFF.

The rearrangement uses TRBV5-6 and TRBJ2-1. The CDR3 sequence is 16 residues long. Germline V CDR1 and CDR2: SGHDT, YYEEEE. The CDR3 here is CASSLDTGPVYNEQFF.